The sequence of this T cell receptor (beta chain) was determined in a study of T cell responses to AZD1222 COVID-19 vaccine. The study's findings and limits: Females made up more of the donors, who were largely white British, and clonal diversity may have come out too low.

A remark on this clone: Its target is unknown.

The CDR3 contains 15 residues. Germline V lookup: CDR1 SGHNT, CDR2 YYREEE (reference sequence). V was pared by 2 bases and J by 2 bases, with 6 bases of the junction left unmatched. Clones were sequenced by immunoSEQ multiplex PCR, and TCRdb holds only the in-frame ones, with some missing. In the table there are 200,000 to 250,000 clones, around 94% of which are singletons. The sequence came from an adult who received the MenACWY meningococcal vaccine as a control. The J gene is TRBJ2-7, the V gene TRBV5-4; 8 bases align to TRBD1. The source was peripheral blood, collected 28 days after the second dose of the MenACWY control vaccine. The CDR3 loop reads CASSLMDRVPYEQYF. As DNA, the CDR3 is TGTGCCAGCAGCTTAATGGACAGGGTCCCCTACGAGCAGTACTTC.